This TCR beta chain was recovered during a study of monozygotic twins with inflammatory bowel disease. Findings of the study overall: Repertoire similarity did not differ between concordant and discordant twins, possibly owing to limited power.

Each UMI, carrying a 6-nucleotide sample barcode, came from template switching. TCRdb reprocessed the 5' RACE reads, with one entry per CDR3 protein and no DNA. The sample data list roughly 170,000 distinct CDR3 sequences. CDR3 length: 14 amino acids. The germline gives CDR1 MNHEY, CDR2 SMNVEV (reference sequence). On this clonotype itself: Its specificity is not known.

The chain has TRBV27 and TRBJ2-5; absent DNA, TCRdb's TRBD1 call cannot be checked. The source of this sequence is a human donor with ulcerative colitis or Crohn's disease, or a healthy co-twin of an affected twin (not recorded which). Sequenced material: blood. The CDR3 loop reads CASSFGTAQETQYF.